This T cell receptor (beta chain) appears in the sequencing data of a study of T cell responses to AZD1222 COVID-19 vaccine. Study-wide results and limits: Donors were chiefly white British, with a greater number of females, and clonal diversity was perhaps underestimated. Without day 14 samples, only post-peak T cell repertoires were studied. Nearly half of spike-specific TCRs reportedly go after variant regions that carry no mutations. Vaccination with two AZD1222 doses was followed by a rise in Spike-specific TCR breadth and depth.

Libraries were prepared by immunoSEQ multiplex PCR; TCRdb keeps only in-frame clonotypes and omits some of them. The repertoire holds 150,000 to 200,000 clones, with 85% to 90% as singletons. The CDR3 totals 14 residues. Trimming cost V 5 bases and J 4 bases, with 12 bases left between them. Germline-derived CDR1 and CDR2 are SGHRS and YFSETQ. This clone was seen a handful of times. Its antigen is unidentified. This specimen consisted of peripheral blood, obtained 28 days after the second dose of the MenACWY control vaccine. This sequence was found in an adult who received the MenACWY meningococcal vaccine as a control. The chain couples TRBV5-1 to TRBJ2-2, with a possible D match to TRBD2 (6 bases). CDR3 sequence: CASSSGLTTGELFF. DNA of the CDR3: TGCGCCAGCAGTTCGGGACTCACCACCGGGGAGCTGTTTTTT.